A selection of T cell receptor beta chains follows, all from one sample in a study of Graves' ophthalmopathy and Graves' hyperthyroidism. TCRdb processed the multiplex PCR reads anew with MiXCR; each CDR3 protein has one entry. Seen here are 150,000 to 200,000 distinct CDR3 sequences, roughly two fifths observed once, and the top ten hold 8% to 9%. Sequenced: peripheral blood. Receptor source: a man aged 30 to 39 with Graves' ophthalmopathy. Both conserved end residues are trimmed from each CDR3. D genes are given only for firm matches.

TRBJ2-6,TRBV11-3,NA,ASSLLSGANVLT
TRBJ1-5,TRBV28,NA,ASRSLQGNSNQPQH
TRBJ2-7,TRBV7-2,TRBD1,ASLRQGSYEQY
TRBJ1-1,TRBV28,TRBD1,ASSRTGSTEAF
TRBJ1-1,TRBV30,NA,AWSRERGEAF
TRBJ1-1,TRBV12-3/TRBV12-4,NA,ASSLTAVNTEAF
TRBJ2-7,TRBV6-2/TRBV6-3,NA,ASGGAVRGSEQY
TRBJ2-2,TRBV27,TRBD2,ASSLNGGRSTGELF
TRBJ1-5,TRBV28,TRBD1,AMRRAGGSQPQH
TRBJ1-5,TRBV24-1,NA,ATGQGGDSNQPQH
TRBJ2-7,TRBV6-5,NA,ASSYRPGNYEQY
TRBJ2-7,TRBV30,NA,AWSVPQGVREQY
TRBJ1-1,TRBV7-2,NA,ASSLDTGAIAF
TRBJ1-3,TRBV20-1,NA,SARDLSSGNTIY
TRBJ1-2,TRBV19,NA,ASSIHRERYGYT
TRBJ1-1,TRBV11-2,NA,ASSSTQNTEAF
TRBJ1-1,TRBV15,NA,ATSTIGIMNTEAF
TRBJ2-7,TRBV12-3/TRBV12-4,TRBD2,ASSRGGGRAWEQY
TRBJ2-2,TRBV12-3/TRBV12-4,NA,ASKVGPNTGELF
NA,TRBV28,TRBD1,ASSPPGQGAGDEQY
TRBJ1-1,TRBV12-3/TRBV12-4,NA,ASSSGPFGTEAF
TRBJ2-2,TRBV30,NA,AWSPGDYELF
TRBJ1-1,TRBV28,NA,ASRDTRGSSTEAF
TRBJ1-2,TRBV9,NA,ASSVGRPAYGYT
TRBJ1-5,TRBV6-2/TRBV6-3,NA,ASRSVVSNQPQH
TRBJ2-7,TRBV20-1,TRBD2,SANTGTSGRVDEQY
TRBJ2-7,TRBV27,TRBD1,ASKTGTGTYEQY
TRBJ1-5,TRBV6-1,TRBD1,ASKTGTGGNQPQH
TRBJ1-1,TRBV30,TRBD1,AWDRGWAF
TRBJ1-1,TRBV6-1,NA,ASSELGGAYTEAF
TRBJ2-5,TRBV28,TRBD1,ASSPTLGTGGEETQY
TRBJ2-7,TRBV27,NA,ASREAGTYEQY
TRBJ2-7,TRBV7-2,NA,ASSLTEWEYEQY
TRBJ2-5,TRBV12-3/TRBV12-4,TRBD2,ASSPGEGRKETQY
TRBJ1-1,TRBV12-3/TRBV12-4,TRBD1,ASRATGGRDGAF
TRBJ2-7,TRBV6-5,NA,ASRRGQRSYEQY
TRBJ2-2,TRBV15,TRBD2,ATSRDSTGGHNGELF
TRBJ1-2,TRBV4-1,NA,ASSQNQVPNYGYT
TRBJ2-6,TRBV28,NA,ASSTSEQLLT
TRBJ1-6,TRBV28,TRBD1,ASSLSSSRGLYNSPLH
TRBJ1-6,TRBV2,TRBD1,ASKSGRTGGSSPLH
TRBJ2-5,TRBV13,NA,ASSFMAGSQETQY
TRBJ1-2,TRBV20-1,TRBD1,SAVRDRGQGGYT
TRBJ1-2,TRBV20-1,NA,SASYRNYGYT
TRBJ2-5,TRBV4-3,NA,ASSLNGKTQY